The 20 T cell receptor beta chains below were found in one sample sequenced in a study of metastatic and nonmetastatic thyroid tumors. MiXCR re-clonotyped the PCR reads for TCRdb. The repertoire holds 45,000 to 55,000 clones, with about 25% as singletons. Before thyroid surgery, none of the patients had received any treatment. Sequencing was done on a sample of blood. These receptors all stem from a male donor with papillary thyroid cancer or a benign thyroid nodule (not recorded which). Some clones in this sample may be carry-over from other donors' samples.

This clone was detected many times. J is TRBJ2-1 and V is TRBV5-1; 7 nucleotides line up with TRBD2. Germline loops: CDR1 SGHRS, CDR2 YFSETQ. This CDR3 has 15 amino acids. Trimming cost V 0 bases and J 7 bases; bases outside gene matches: 7. CDR3 region: CASSLGGGGRNEQFF. The CDR3 bases are TGCGCCAGCAGCTTGGGTGGGGGAGGGCGAAATGAGCAGTTCTTC.

J is TRBJ2-2 and V is TRBV6-4, with D perhaps TRBD2 (5 bases). Trimming removed 2 bases at V and 4 bases at J, with 5 bases between. CDR3 length: 13 amino acids. Per the germline V gene, CDR1 is MRHNA and CDR2 is SNTAGT. CDR3 in DNA: TGTGCCAGCAGTGACGGGAGCACCGGGGAGCTGTTTTTT. It yields the protein CASSDGSTGELFF.

On this clone: A read error may be the cause here, since a much bigger clone is one base away. The CDR3 nucleotides read TGTGCCAGCAGGCGGGGACAGGGGGAACTCTATGTCTACACCTTC. This gives the protein CASRRGQGELYVYTF. This chain uses TRBV6-2 or TRBV6-3 with TRBJ1-2; 11 bases align to TRBD1. The CDR3 consists of 15 residues. CDR1 and CDR2 from the germline V gene are MNHEY and SVGEGT.

This clone occurred many times. J is TRBJ1-5 and V is TRBV12-3 or TRBV12-4; 7 bases are a match to TRBD1. The CDR3 has 14 residues. V shed 6 bases, J shed 4 bases, and the junction held 6 bases outside the gene matches. CDR3: CASSPGQENQPQHF. The CDR3 nucleotides read TGTGCCAGCAGCCCCGGACAGGAAAATCAGCCCCAGCATTTT.

The chain recombines TRBV2 with TRBJ2-1; D may be TRBD1 (5 bases). The CDR3 consists of 15 residues. V gave up 11 bases and J gave up 0 bases, with 17 bases separating them. Germline loops: CDR1 SNHLY, CDR2 FYNNEI. The CDR3 sequence: CAVHGWGTSYNEQFF. The CDR3 DNA follows: TGTGCCGTTCATGGATGGGGCACCTCCTACAATGAGCAGTTCTTC.

This clone occurred a few times. This chain links TRBV12-3 or TRBV12-4 with TRBJ2-1, with D unresolved. The CDR3 covers 12 residues. With 6 bases removed from V and 7 bases from J, the gap between germline ends came to 10 bases. CDR3 sequence: CASSADWNEQFF. The CDR3 DNA reads TGTGCCAGCAGCGCAGATTGGAATGAGCAGTTCTTC.

The chain combines TRBV7-2 with TRBJ1-6; D call uncertain. The CDR3 contains 13 residues. Germline V CDR1 and CDR2: SGHTA, FQGNSA. V lost 5 bases and J 8 bases, leaving 10 bases between the germline ends. CDR3 bases: TGTGCCAGCAGCACCCGGAGGGATTCACCCCTCCACTTT. Translation: CASSTRRDSPLHF. Complete variable domain (other parts from reference TRBV7-2 and TRBJ1-6): GAGVSQSPSNKVTEKGKDVELRCDPISGHTALYWYRQSLGQGLEFLIYFQGNSAPDKSGLPSDRFSAERTGGSVSTLTIQRTQQEDSAVYLCASSTRRDSPLHFGNGTRLTVT.

This clone was counted a few times. The rearrangement joins TRBV28 to TRBJ2-7; 10 bases agree with TRBD2. Germline assignment: CDR1 MDHEN and CDR2 SYDVKM. The CDR3 contains 14 residues. V shed 6 bases, J shed 3 bases, and the junction held 5 bases outside the gene matches. CDR3 DNA sequence: TGTGCCAGCAGCCCTACTAGCGGGAACTACGAGCAGTACTTC. It specifies CASSPTSGNYEQYF.

The chain joins TRBV5-1 to TRBJ1-1, with 7 bases aligning to TRBD1. After removal of 0 bases from V and 8 bases from J, the junction contained 10 bases not matched to a gene. In germline, CDR1 is SGHRS, CDR2 YFSETQ. The CDR3 has 15 amino acids. The CDR3 nucleotides are TGCGCCAGCAGCTTGGCCCTACAGGGGAGGACCGAAGCTTTCTTT. Amino acid sequence: CASSLALQGRTEAFF.

The J gene is TRBJ2-3, the V gene TRBV3-1; 9 bases are shared with TRBD2. The germline gives CDR1 LGHDT, CDR2 YNNKEL (reference sequence). CDR3 length equals 16 residues. Trimming removed 1 base from V and 2 bases from J; junction bases left unmatched: 4. Here the CDR3 reads CASSQGRTSVTDTQYF. Written as DNA, the CDR3 is TGTGCCAGCAGCCAAGGTAGGACTAGCGTCACAGATACGCAGTATTTT.

V and J are TRBV11-1 and TRBJ2-1; TRBD2 matches 11 bases. Trimming removed 6 bases from V and 3 bases from J; junction bases left unmatched: 13. Germline V CDR1 and CDR2: SGHAT, FQDESV (reference sequence). The CDR3 spans 18 residues. CDR3 residues: CASSRGLAALLGYNEQFF. The CDR3 nucleotides are TGTGCCAGCAGTCGGGGACTAGCGGCCTTACTAGGCTACAATGAGCAGTTCTTC.

The rearrangement joins TRBV5-1 to TRBJ2-1; D remains ambiguous. V shed 0 bases and J shed 4 bases, with 8 bases lying between them. The V gene's germline CDR1 is SGHRS and CDR2 YFSETQ. This CDR3 is built from 14 residues. CDR3 DNA: TGCGCCAGCAGCTTGGACATCCTTTACAATGAGCAGTTCTTC. It specifies CASSLDILYNEQFF.

The table lists this clone with a few counts. One end of the junction is discordant with germline, which a read error may explain. This chain uses TRBV15 with TRBJ1-6, with a weak D call TRBD1 (6 bases). The CDR3 spans 13 residues. The V gene's germline CDR1 is LNHNV and CDR2 YYDKDF (reference sequence). CDR3 protein: CATRRGGDSPLHF. CDR3 nucleotide sequence: TGTGCCACCAGGAGAGGGGGGGATTCACCCCTCCACTTT.

This clone was observed a handful of times. The rearrangement links TRBV6-1 to TRBJ2-7; tentatively, D is TRBD2 (5 bases). The CDR3 is 11 residues long. Trimming shortened V by 8 bases and J by 5 bases, and 10 bases separated the two germline ends. The germline V gene has CDR1 MNHNS and CDR2 SASEGT. The CDR3 DNA follows: TGTGCCAGCCAACTAGACCACGAGCAGTACTTC. It yields the protein CASQLDHEQYF.

V usage is TRBV20-1 and J usage is TRBJ2-7; D is perhaps TRBD2 (6 bases). Deletions cut 6 bases from V and 3 bases from J, with 24 bases between. Germline V gene data show CDR1 as DFQATT and CDR2 as SNEGSKA (reference sequence). This CDR3 has 16 residues. Written as DNA, the CDR3 is TGCAGTGCCCTACAACGTCGGCAGGGAGGCTACTACGAGCAGTACTTC. It yields the protein CSALQRRQGGYYEQYF.

A few counts support this clone. The V and J genes are TRBV20-1 and TRBJ2-1; D unresolved. Germline-derived CDR1 and CDR2 are DFQATT and SNEGSKA (reference sequence). Trimming took off 4 bases at V and 1 base at J, with 11 bases between the two ends. There are 14 residues in the CDR3. The CDR3 region is CSAKLISSYNEQFF. For the CDR3, the DNA is TGCAGTGCTAAACTCATCTCTTCCTACAATGAGCAGTTCTTC.

In its sample, this clone was seen once. This chain uses TRBV7-8 with TRBJ1-5, with D maybe TRBD1 (5 bases). Germline values: CDR1 SGHVS, CDR2 FQNEAQ. Trimming pared 5 bases from V and 0 bases from J, leaving 14 bases between. The CDR3 loop spans 16 amino acids. The chain's CDR3 is CASSPNPRVSNQPQHF. CDR3 nucleotides: TGTGCCAGCAGCCCGAATCCCAGGGTTAGCAATCAGCCCCAGCATTTT.

Many counts were recorded for this clone. The rearrangement links TRBV7-2 to TRBJ2-7; 7 bases agree with TRBD2. Trimming at V came to 3 bases and at J to 4 bases, leaving 15 bases not matched to a gene. This CDR3 is built from 17 residues. Germline-derived CDR1 and CDR2 are SGHTA and FQGNSA. The CDR3: CASSFAPMGGSGYEQYF. CDR3 sequence (DNA): TGTGCCAGCAGCTTCGCCCCCATGGGGGGGAGTGGGTACGAGCAGTACTTC.

The rearrangement links TRBV5-1 to TRBJ2-5; 11 nucleotides agree with TRBD1. With V trimmed by 6 bases and J by 5 bases, 15 bases remained unmatched. Germline loops: CDR1 SGHRS, CDR2 YFSETQ. CDR3 length equals 17 residues. The CDR3 sequence is CASTGGTGGQKYETQYF. DNA of the CDR3: TGCGCCAGCACCGGCGGGACAGGGGGGCAAAAATATGAGACCCAGTACTTC. Full variable domain (outside the CDR3, taken from reference TRBV5-1 and TRBJ2-5): KAGVTQTPRYLIKTRGQQVTLSCSPISGHRSVSWYQQTPGQGLQFLFEYFSETQRNKGNFPGRFSGRQFSNSRSEMNVSTLELGDSALYLCASTGGTGGQKYETQYFGPGTRLLVL.

The genes are TRBV6-1 and TRBJ1-4; 9 bases agree with TRBD1. The CDR3 length is 14 residues. J was trimmed by 8 bases and V by 6 bases; bases with no gene match: 7. CDR1 MNHNS and CDR2 SASEGT come from the germline V gene. The CDR3 spells CASRQTGGSEKLFF. The CDR3 DNA follows: TGTGCCAGCAGACAGACAGGGGGGAGCGAAAAACTGTTTTTT.